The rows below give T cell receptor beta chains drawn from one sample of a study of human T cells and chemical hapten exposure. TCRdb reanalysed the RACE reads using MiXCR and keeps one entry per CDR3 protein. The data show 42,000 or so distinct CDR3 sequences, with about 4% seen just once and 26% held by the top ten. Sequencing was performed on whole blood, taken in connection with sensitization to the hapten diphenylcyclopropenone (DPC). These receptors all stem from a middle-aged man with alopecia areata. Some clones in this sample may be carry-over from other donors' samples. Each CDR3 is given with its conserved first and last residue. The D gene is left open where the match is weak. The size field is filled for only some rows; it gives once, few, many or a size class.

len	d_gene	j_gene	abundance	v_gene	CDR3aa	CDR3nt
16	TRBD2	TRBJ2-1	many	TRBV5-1	CASSSGTSGTYNEQFF	TGCGCCAGCAGCAGCGGGACTAGCGGCACCTACAATGAGCAGTTCTTC
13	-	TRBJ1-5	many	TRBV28	CASSRDRNQPQHF	TGTGCCAGCAGTCGCGACAGGAATCAGCCCCAGCATTTT
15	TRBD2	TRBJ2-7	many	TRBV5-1	CASSPPTGTSSEQYF	TGCGCCAGCAGCCCACCCACCGGGACTAGTTCCGAGCAGTACTTC
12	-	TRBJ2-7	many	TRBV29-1	CSCRNGPYEQYF	TGCAGCTGCCGGAACGGGCCCTACGAGCAGTACTTC
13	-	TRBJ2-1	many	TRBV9	CASSVVGYNEQFF	TGTGCCAGCAGCGTAGTTGGGTACAATGAGCAGTTCTTC
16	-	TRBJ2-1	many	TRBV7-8	CASSLDTALFYNEQFF	TGTGCCAGCAGCTTAGATACAGCTCTATTCTACAATGAGCAGTTCTTC
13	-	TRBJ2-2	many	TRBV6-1	CASRATDGGELFF	TGTGCCAGCAGGGCAACGGATGGCGGGGAGCTGTTTTTT
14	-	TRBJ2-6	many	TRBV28	CASTWQTGANVLTF	TGTGCCAGCACGTGGCAGACTGGGGCCAACGTCCTGACTTTC
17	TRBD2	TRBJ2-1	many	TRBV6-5	CASSYSTGAGVGNEQFF	TGTGCCAGCAGTTACTCGACGGGAGCGGGAGTGGGGAATGAGCAGTTCTTC
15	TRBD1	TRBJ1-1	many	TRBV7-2	CASRNSDRGGTEAFF	TGTGCCAGCAGAAATTCGGACAGGGGTGGCACTGAAGCTTTCTTT
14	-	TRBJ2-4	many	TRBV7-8	CASSSRGSKNIQYF	TGTGCCAGCAGCTCTAGGGGTTCCAAAAACATTCAGTACTTC
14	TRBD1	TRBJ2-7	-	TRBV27	CASIGGINTYEQYF	TGTGCCAGCATAGGGGGCATTAATACCTACGAGCAGTACTTC
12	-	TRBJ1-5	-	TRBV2	CATSTGNQPQHF	TGTGCCACCTCAACAGGGAATCAGCCCCAGCATTTT
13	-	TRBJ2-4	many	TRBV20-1	CSARYGLGNIQYF	TGCAGTGCTAGATACGGATTGGGGAACATTCAGTACTTC
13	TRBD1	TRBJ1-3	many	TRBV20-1	CSAPTGAGNTIYF	TGCAGTGCCCCGACAGGGGCAGGAAACACCATATATTTT
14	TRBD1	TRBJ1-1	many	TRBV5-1	CASSLLQGATEAFF	TGCGCCAGCAGCTTGTTGCAGGGGGCCACTGAAGCTTTCTTT
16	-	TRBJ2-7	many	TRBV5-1	CASTPNSRPGLYEQYF	TGCGCCAGCACTCCTAACAGCCGACCCGGTTTGTACGAGCAGTACTTC
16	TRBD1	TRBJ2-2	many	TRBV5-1	CASSFTGGPHTGELFF	TGCGCCAGCAGCTTCACAGGGGGCCCTCACACCGGGGAGCTGTTTTTT
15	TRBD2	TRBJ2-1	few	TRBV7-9	CASSSTGTSYNEQFF	TGTGCCAGCAGTTCCACCGGGACTAGCTACAATGAGCAGTTCTTC
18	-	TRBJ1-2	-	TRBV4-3	CASSQDHNVIGTNYGYTF	TGCGCCAGCAGCCAAGACCACAACGTTATAGGAACTAACTATGGCTACACCTTC
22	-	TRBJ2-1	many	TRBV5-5	CASSPPGTGDPRLAEAQGEQFF	TGTGCCAGCAGCCCTCCCGGGACAGGGGACCCGAGACTAGCGGAGGCCCAGGGTGAGCAGTTCTTC
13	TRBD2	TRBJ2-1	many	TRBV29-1	CSAIEGTSVPKFF	TGCAGCGCCATAGAGGGTACTAGCGTCCCTAAGTTCTTC
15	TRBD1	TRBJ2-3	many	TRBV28	CASSLIQGASDTQYF	TGTGCCAGCAGTTTAATACAGGGGGCTTCGGATACGCAGTATTTT
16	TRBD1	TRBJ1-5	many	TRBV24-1	CATPGQGPSGNQPQHF	TGTGCCACCCCCGGACAGGGACCGTCGGGCAATCAGCCCCAGCATTTT
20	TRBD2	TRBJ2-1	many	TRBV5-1	CASSFGGGLAGEGRYNEQFF	TGCGCCAGCAGCTTTGGGGGGGGACTAGCGGGAGAGGGGAGATACAATGAGCAGTTCTTC
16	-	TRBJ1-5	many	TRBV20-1	CSARDSTGRGNQPQHF	TGCAGTGCTAGAGATTCGACAGGTCGCGGCAATCAGCCCCAGCATTTT
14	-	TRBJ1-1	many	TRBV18	CASSTAGAETEAFF	TGTGCCAGCTCAACGGCCGGGGCAGAGACTGAAGCTTTCTTT
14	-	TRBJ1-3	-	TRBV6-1	CASSPGAGLGTIYF	TGTGCCAGCAGTCCAGGGGCCGGGCTTGGCACCATATATTTT
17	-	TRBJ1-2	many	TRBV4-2	CASSQDLLTGAIYGYTF	TGTGCCAGCAGCCAAGATTTGCTTACGGGGGCTATATATGGCTACACCTTC
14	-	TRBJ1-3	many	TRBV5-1	CASSLDSGQNTIYF	TGCGCCAGCAGCTTGGACAGCGGCCAAAACACCATATATTTT
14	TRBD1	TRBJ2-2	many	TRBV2	CASSVYRGIGELFF	TGTGCCAGCAGTGTATACAGGGGAATCGGGGAGCTGTTTTTT
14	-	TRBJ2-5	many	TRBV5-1	CASSFRGNQETQYF	TGCGCCAGCAGCTTCCGGGGGAACCAAGAGACCCAGTACTTC
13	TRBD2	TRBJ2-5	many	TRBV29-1	CSVEDAGGATQYF	TGCAGCGTTGAAGACGCGGGGGGGGCGACCCAGTACTTC
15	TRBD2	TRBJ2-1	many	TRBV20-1	CSANKVGRDYNEQFF	TGCAGTGCTAACAAGGTCGGGAGGGACTACAATGAGCAGTTCTTC
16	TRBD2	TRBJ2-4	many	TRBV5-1	CASSQGLAGAKNIQYF	TGCGCCAGCAGCCAGGGACTAGCGGGAGCCAAAAACATTCAGTACTTC
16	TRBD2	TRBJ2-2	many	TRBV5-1	CASSLTSGRVTGELFF	TGCGCCAGCAGCTTGACTAGCGGGAGAGTGACCGGGGAGCTGTTTTTT
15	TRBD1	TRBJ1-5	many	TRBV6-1	CASSDQDRGNQPQHF	TGTGCCAGCAGTGATCAGGACAGGGGAAATCAGCCCCAGCATTTT
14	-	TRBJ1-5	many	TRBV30	CAWSVSASNQPQHF	TGTGCCTGGAGTGTATCAGCAAGCAATCAGCCCCAGCATTTT
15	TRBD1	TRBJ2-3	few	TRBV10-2	CASKAPDRGQDTQYF	TGCGCCAGCAAGGCCCCAGACAGGGGGCAAGATACGCAGTATTTT
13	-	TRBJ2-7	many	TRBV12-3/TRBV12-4	CASSFQGTYEQYF	TGTGCCAGCAGTTTTCAGGGAACCTACGAGCAGTACTTC
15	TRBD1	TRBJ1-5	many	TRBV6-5	CASSSDRVGNQPQHF	TGTGCCAGCAGCTCCGACAGGGTTGGCAATCAGCCCCAGCATTTT
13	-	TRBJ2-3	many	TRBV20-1	CSAPKPSTDTQYF	TGCAGTGCTCCCAAACCTAGCACAGATACGCAGTATTTT
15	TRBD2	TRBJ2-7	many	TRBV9	CASSKSGRGSYEQYF	TGTGCCAGCAGCAAGAGCGGGAGGGGCTCCTACGAGCAGTACTTC
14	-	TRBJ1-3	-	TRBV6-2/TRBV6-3	CASSRAPLGNTIYF	TGTGCCAGCAGTCGTGCGCCCCTTGGAAACACCATATATTTT
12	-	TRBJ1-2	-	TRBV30	CAWMAAWYGYTF	TGTGCCTGGATGGCGGCATGGTATGGCTACACCTTC
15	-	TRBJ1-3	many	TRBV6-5	CASSYGVSSGNTIYF	TGTGCCAGCAGTTACGGGGTGAGCTCTGGAAACACCATATATTTT
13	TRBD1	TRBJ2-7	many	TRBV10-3	CAISNGQGHEQYF	TGTGCCATCAGCAATGGACAGGGCCACGAGCAGTACTTC
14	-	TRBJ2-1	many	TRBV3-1	CASSLPLRANEQFF	TGTGCCAGCAGCCTCCCCCTTCGGGCTAATGAGCAGTTCTTC
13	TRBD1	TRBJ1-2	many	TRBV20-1	CSAAGTAVYGYTF	TGCAGTGCTGCCGGGACAGCTGTCTATGGCTACACCTTC
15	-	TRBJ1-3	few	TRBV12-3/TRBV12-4	CASSANRGLGNTIYF	TGTGCCAGCAGTGCCAACCGGGGACTCGGAAACACCATATATTTT
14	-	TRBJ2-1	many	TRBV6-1	CASSDRLSIYEQFF	TGTGCCAGCAGTGACAGACTTAGCATCTATGAGCAGTTCTTC
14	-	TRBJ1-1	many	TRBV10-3	CAIRLTGENTEAFF	TGTGCCATCAGGTTGACAGGAGAAAACACTGAAGCTTTCTTT
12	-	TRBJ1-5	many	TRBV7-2	CASSQGSQPQHF	TGTGCCAGCAGCCAGGGGTCCCAGCCCCAGCATTTT
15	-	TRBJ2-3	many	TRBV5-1	CASSLAGDGTDTQYF	TGCGCCAGCAGCTTGGCGGGAGATGGAACAGATACGCAGTATTTT
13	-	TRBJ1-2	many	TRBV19	CASEPDGNYGYTF	TGTGCCAGTGAGCCCGACGGGAACTATGGCTACACCTTC